This section outlines one T cell receptor beta chain sequence together with its context. Its antigen is still unknown. The data derive from a study of beta chain features in type 1 diabetes. Background on the study: Age, gender, cell numbers and subset yield matched between patients and controls. The study, taken as a whole, reports: Any role of HLA type in TCRB rearrangement remained unresolved here. All four CD4+ subsets from Type 1 diabetes patients carried moderately but significantly shorter TCRB CDR3s.

A single heparinised draw of about 120 mL on average was taken per donor. V gave up 6 bases and J gave up 3 bases, with 4 bases separating them. Germline V gene sequence: CDR1 MDHEN, CDR2 SYDVKM. This CDR3 spans 11 amino acids. Expressed TCRB transcripts were sequenced after all isolated RNA was converted to cDNA. Libraries were prepared by immunoSEQ multiplex PCR; TCRdb keeps only in-frame clonotypes and omits some of them. The sample has about 120,000 clones, roughly 17% seen once. The receptor was isolated from a young man with type 1 diabetes. V usage is TRBV28 and J usage is TRBJ2-3, with D hard to call. The sequencing sample was made of central memory CD4+ T cells from blood. The CDR3 DNA follows: TGTGCCAGCAGGGCGACAGATACGCAGTATTTT. It yields the protein CASRATDTQYF.